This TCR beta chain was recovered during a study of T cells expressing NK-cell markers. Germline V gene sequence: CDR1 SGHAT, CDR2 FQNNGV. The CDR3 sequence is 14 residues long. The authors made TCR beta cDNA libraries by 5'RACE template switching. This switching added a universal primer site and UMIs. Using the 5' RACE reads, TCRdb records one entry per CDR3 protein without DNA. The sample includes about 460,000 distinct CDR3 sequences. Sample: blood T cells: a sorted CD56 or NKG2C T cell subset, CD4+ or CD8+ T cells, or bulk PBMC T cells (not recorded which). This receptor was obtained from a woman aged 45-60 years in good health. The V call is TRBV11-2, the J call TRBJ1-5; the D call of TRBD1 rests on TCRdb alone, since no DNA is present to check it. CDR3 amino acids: CASSSGTVDQPQHF.